The TCR beta chain under discussion was sequenced for a study of T cell repertoires in cytomegalovirus infection. TCRdb reprocessed the reads with MiXCR, giving one entry per CDR3 protein. The sample includes 750,000 to 950,000 distinct CDR3 sequences, about 28% seen only once; the top ten take under 15%. The CDR3 totals 12 residues. Trimming left V 5 bases short and J 5 bases short, with 7 bases between. Per germline, CDR1 SGHVS and CDR2 FNYEAQ. This clonotype came up many times. Its target is unknown. The chain uses TRBV7-6 and TRBJ2-1; no clear D gene. The specimen was cultured CD8+ T cells from PBMCs, collected from culture after CMV antigen stimulation. The TCR sequence derives from a human donor in good health (CMV status not recorded). Some clones in this sample may be carry-over from other donors' samples. Here the CDR3 reads CASSGVDNEQFF. The CDR3 DNA is TGTGCCAGCAGCGGCGTGGACAATGAGCAGTTCTTC.